This is a list of T cell receptor beta chains from one sample in a study of cytomegalovirus exposure and HLA in healthy donors. TCRdb's copy holds only in-frame clones and misses some; the assay was immunoSEQ multiplex PCR. The table lists approximately 38,000 clones. Sequencing input: PBMCs. Receptors originate from a man aged 25-45 years in good health and CMV-seronegative. Both conserved end residues are trimmed from each CDR3. The D gene is left open where the match is weak.

TRBV10-3	TRBD2	TRBJ2-7	AISSGTSGYEQY
TRBV7-6	TRBD1	TRBJ2-7	ASSPEYGQGFNEQY
TRBV5-6	-	TRBJ2-6	ASARSSGANVLT
TRBV7-9	-	TRBJ2-5	ASSSYQETQY
TRBV4-2	TRBD1	TRBJ2-7	ASSQVGAGGGYEQY
TRBV7-3	TRBD1	TRBJ2-6	ASSGGQGSGANVLT
TRBV6-1	-	TRBJ2-7	ASTETVYYEQY
TRBV1	-	TRBJ2-7	TSSPGQGMGYEQY
TRBV30	TRBD1	TRBJ1-1	AWRTGPFGGQGRNTEAF
TRBV7-9	-	TRBJ2-5	ASSNLITETQY
TRBV27	-	TRBJ1-1	ASSSYGQTDTEAF
TRBV27	-	TRBJ1-1	ASSLAWGGDTEAF
TRBV2	-	TRBJ1-5	ASTRLGNQPQH
TRBV4-3	-	TRBJ2-7	ASSPWTGYEQY
TRBV5-1	-	TRBJ1-1	ASSLSGIGGRGTEAF
TRBV12-5	-	TRBJ1-1	ASGLVGGQGKAF
TRBV4-2	-	TRBJ1-5	ASSQEQKFSNQPQH
TRBV30	-	TRBJ2-7	AWRPPGLHITYEQY
TRBV19	TRBD1	TRBJ1-1	ASSITGDNTEAF
TRBV15	TRBD1	TRBJ1-6	ATSTMTGELPLH
TRBV4-3	TRBD2	TRBJ2-1	ASSQDTLAGESNEQF
TRBV29-1	TRBD2	TRBJ2-1	SFGTSVTDEQF
TRBV11-2	-	TRBJ2-1	ASSSRLYNEQF
TRBV5-4	-	TRBJ1-3	ASSLKTDGNTIY
TRBV29-1	TRBD1	TRBJ1-6	SASTGTDNSPLH
TRBV30	-	TRBJ2-7	AWSVGVRRYEQY
TRBV5-1	TRBD2	TRBJ2-5	ASSRGGEGETQY
TRBV6-1	-	TRBJ1-2	ASTHNSYYGYT
TRBV7-8	TRBD1	TRBJ1-3	ASSLAPSLAGTGGTGNTIY
TRBV11-2	-	TRBJ2-3	ASSLDWSTDTQY
TRBV7-9	TRBD2	TRBJ2-3	ASSSGTSGGDTQY
TRBV25-1	TRBD1	TRBJ1-2	ASSEHRDRANGGYT
TRBV27	-	TRBJ2-7	ASSPPTRDYEQY
TRBV30	-	TRBJ2-5	AWGSPSPGSGAQY
TRBV27	TRBD2	TRBJ2-5	ASSLGTSGETQY
TRBV4-2	-	TRBJ2-3	ASSQRKGSDTQY
TRBV5-1	TRBD1	TRBJ1-1	ASSLEAGGGTEAF
TRBV28	-	TRBJ2-3	ASSLWLAADTQY
TRBV4-3	-	TRBJ1-2	ASSQERTGWDYGYT
TRBV7-2	-	TRBJ1-5	ASSLGLGPQH
TRBV6-5	TRBD1	TRBJ1-6	ASSLGDRDNSPLH
TRBV19	-	TRBJ1-5	ASSIPYQPQH
TRBV18	TRBD1	TRBJ2-6	ASSPPRRGPLGAGANVLT
TRBV6-5	TRBD1	TRBJ2-7	ASGRDRGIEQY
TRBV6-6	TRBD2	TRBJ2-7	ASSYSGDYPYEQY
TRBV27	TRBD1	TRBJ2-7	ASSLKGGQIVYEQY
TRBV7-2	TRBD1	TRBJ1-5	ASGDRDRQPQH
TRBV6-5	TRBD2	TRBJ2-1	ASSSTSGRHNEQF
TRBV6-1	TRBD1	TRBJ1-5	ASTGGWNQPQH
TRBV30	TRBD1	TRBJ2-5	ACATWTGPGETQY
TRBV6-6	-	TRBJ1-1	ASLPGHKGTEAF
TRBV7-6	-	TRBJ1-1	ASSFGGDTEAF
TRBV11-2	TRBD1	TRBJ2-5	ASSSLQGQETQY
TRBV11-3	-	TRBJ2-5	ASSLDRPRETQY